This T cell receptor beta chain is drawn from a study of OX40 agonist ivuxolimab in advanced cancers. For the study in its entirety: Ivuxolimab was an agonistic, fully human IgG2 monoclonal antibody directed against OX40 (CD134), a costimulatory receptor. Intravenous ivuxolimab was administered to patients every 2 weeks at six dose levels: 0.01, 0.1, 0.3, 1.5, 3 and 10 mg/kg. Among the roughly 50 dose-escalation patients, around 20 had hepatocellular carcinoma, approximately 15 melanoma, 9 renal cell carcinoma and 9 head and neck cancer. Patients were allowed to have had prior anti-PD-1, anti-PD-L1 or anti-CTLA-4 therapy, and approximately 43% of the dose-escalation patients had previously received checkpoint inhibitors. The point of sequencing TCRbeta in the periphery was to test whether ivuxolimab changed TCR sequence diversity and drove clonal T-cell expansion. A male proportion of 70% to 90% and a mean age of 60 years, ranging from about 20 to 79, were recorded for the dose-escalation cohort. The paper describes the monotherapy dose-escalation part (N of about 54 patients) of the phase I trial of ivuxolimab. Partial responses were achieved by three dose-escalation patients, of whom one had hepatocellular carcinoma and two had cutaneous melanoma. The full study reports these points: The antigen specificity of the clonally expanded peripheral T cells was not determined. After ivuxolimab, expanded clones were on average more numerous among CD8+ T cells than among CD4+ T cells. Low levels of normalized T-cell clonal expansion were also seen in some nonresponding patients. At doses of 0.1 to 3.0 mg/kg, clonal expansion of both CD4+ and CD8+ blood T cells was observed from baseline to week 6. In the 0.1-3.0 mg/kg groups, partial responders had among the lowest normalized peripheral clonal expansion, particularly in CD8+ T cells.

Genomic DNA was isolated from the sorted cells so that the TCRbeta CDR3 region could be sequenced. The immunoSEQ Assay was used to sequence the TCRbeta CDR3 regions. In TCRdb, the immuneACCESS table is reduced to in-frame sequences with V and J assigned. These tables do not hold every clone; where another copy was compared, an unresolved V gene accounts for under half, and the others remain unexplained. This sample is represented by some 72,000 clones; around 92% of them were singletons. Approximately 0.48% of the sample comes from the top ten. About this clone: Its antigen remains unidentified. Base qualities were left out, and no much larger clone turns up one base away.

Sequences SGDLS (CDR1) and YYNGEE (CDR2) are obtained from the germline V gene. The CDR3 numbers 14 residues from cysteine through phenylalanine. This entry keeps only the CDR3 DNA: 42 bases, framed from base 1. Cut back by 0 bases and 6 bases, the V and J ends lie 13 bases apart. Patients with a history of autoimmune disease or receiving systemic immunosuppression were excluded from the trial. Peripheral blood for TCR sequencing was collected from all dose cohorts at baseline, on cycle 4 day 1, and on cycle 7 day 1. The samples were drawn from a first-in-human, open-label, multicenter phase I dose-escalation trial of ivuxolimab. Adults with locally advanced or metastatic melanoma, renal cell, hepatocellular, or head and neck squamous cell carcinoma were enrolled in the trial. CD4+ and CD8+ T cells were sorted separately from peripheral blood before TCR sequencing.

The sequence was collected from an adult with an advanced solid tumor such as melanoma, head and neck, liver or kidney cancer. The sequence joins TRBV9 to TRBJ2-7; there is no confident call for the D gene. The source material was CD4+ or CD8+ T cells sorted from blood, sampled in a trial of the OX40 agonist ivuxolimab. The bases read TGTGCCAGCAGCGTAGCCGAAAATCCCAGCGAGCAGTACTTC. This codes for CASSVAENPSEQYF.